The source of this T cell receptor beta chain is a study of immune heterogeneity within non-small cell lung tumors. About the research overall: Classification of the tumors gave a few squamous cell carcinomas, roughly eleven non-squamous carcinomas and 1 not otherwise specified.

The CDR3 is 18 amino acids. The trim removed 0 bases at V and 0 bases at J, leaving 11 bases unmatched. Notes on the study in general: Local tumor mutational burden correlated moderately but significantly with local T-cell clonality (R 0.3 to 0.4).

Sample share makes this clonotype medium-sized. Its antigen is not known. Multiplex PCR with 32 V and 13 J primers amplified TCR beta CDR3. TCRdb reprocessed the multiplex PCR reads with MiXCR, giving one entry per CDR3 protein. The sample carries 20,000 to 25,000 distinct CDR3 sequences, 25% to 30% recorded once. Bulk tumor genomic DNA (about 600 ng per sample) served as template. Taken during surgery, several biopsies per primary tumor were spaced as far apart as possible within the tumor mass. Patients went through curative surgery, and their non-small cell lung cancer was untreated and newly diagnosed.

The chain carries TRBV6-7 and TRBJ2-7, with 7 bases aligning to TRBD1. TRBV6-7 is recorded as an ORF, its role being uncertain. The sequence was obtained from a man between 35 and 55 years old with non-small cell lung cancer. Sequenced input: lung tumor tissue. For the CDR3, the DNA is TGTGCCAGCAGTTACTCGAAGGCAGGGGGACCCCGCTCCTACGAGCAGTACTTC. It codes for CASSYSKAGGPRSYEQYF.